This T cell receptor beta chain was recovered during a study of monozygotic twins with cystic fibrosis. Study details: With about 15 PCR cycles, barcoded libraries came from roughly 2.8 micrograms of fragmented DNA.

Clones were sequenced by immunoSEQ multiplex PCR, and TCRdb holds only the in-frame ones, with some missing. The repertoire includes approximately 10,000 clones, about 82% of them detected once, and 0.54% sits in the top ten. Deletions cut 6 bases from V and 0 bases from J, with 9 bases between. From germline, CDR1 is SGHNT and CDR2 YENEEA. CDR3 length: 14 residues. The source material was blood. V is TRBV11-3 and J is TRBJ1-3; D remains unclear. The receptor's source is a man aged 18 to 35 with cystic fibrosis. CDR3 sequence: CASSPGPSGNTIYF. The CDR3 coding sequence is TGTGCCAGCAGTCCTGGCCCCTCTGGAAACACCATATATTTT.